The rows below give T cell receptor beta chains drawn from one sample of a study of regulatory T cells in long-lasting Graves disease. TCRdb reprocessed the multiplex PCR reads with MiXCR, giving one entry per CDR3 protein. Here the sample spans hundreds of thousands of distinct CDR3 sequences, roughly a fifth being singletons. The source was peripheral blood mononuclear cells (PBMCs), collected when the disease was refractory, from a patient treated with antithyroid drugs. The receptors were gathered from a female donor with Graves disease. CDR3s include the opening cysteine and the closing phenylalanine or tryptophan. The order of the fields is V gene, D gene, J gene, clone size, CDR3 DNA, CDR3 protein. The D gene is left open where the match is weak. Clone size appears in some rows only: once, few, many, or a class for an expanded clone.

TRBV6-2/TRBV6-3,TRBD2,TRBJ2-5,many,TGTGCCAGCATCTCCGGACTAGCGGCTACAATGACCCAGTACTTC,CASISGLAATMTQYF
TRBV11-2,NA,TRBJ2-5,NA,TGTGCCAGCAGCTTTCGCCCGAAAAGAGACAGGTTCCAAGAGACCCAGTACTTC,CASSFRPKRDRFQETQYF
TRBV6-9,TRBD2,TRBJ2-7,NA,TGTGCCAGCAGTTATCGGGGGGGGCAGCCTAGCGGGAGCCCCTACGAGCAGTACTTC,CASSYRGGQPSGSPYEQYF
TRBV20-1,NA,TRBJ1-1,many,TGCAGTGCTAGCGACCCGAAGAACACTGAAGCTTTCTTT,CSASDPKNTEAFF
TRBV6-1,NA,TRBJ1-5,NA,TGTGCCAGCAGGTACGCAGGGATGGTCAATCAGCCCCAGCATTTT,CASRYAGMVNQPQHF
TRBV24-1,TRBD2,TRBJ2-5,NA,TGTGCCACCAGTGATCCAGCGGGGGGAGGAGAGACCCAGTACTTC,CATSDPAGGGETQYF
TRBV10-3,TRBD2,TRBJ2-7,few,TGTGCCAGTGGTGGCGGGAGTTTCTACGAGCAGTACTTC,CASGGGSFYEQYF
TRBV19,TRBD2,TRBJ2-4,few,TGTGCCAGTAGTATAGATCGGGAGGGTTTAGCCAAAAACATTCAGTACTTC,CASSIDREGLAKNIQYF
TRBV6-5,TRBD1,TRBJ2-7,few,TGTGCCAGCAGTTTGGGGACAGATCACTACGAGCAGTACTTC,CASSLGTDHYEQYF
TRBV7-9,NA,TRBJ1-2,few,TGTGCCAGCAGCTTTGACGACAGAGGCGATGGCTACACCTTC,CASSFDDRGDGYTF
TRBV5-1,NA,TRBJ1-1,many,TGCGCCAGCACAGGGGAGGTCTCTGAAGCTTTCTTT,CASTGEVSEAFF
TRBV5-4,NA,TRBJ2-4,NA,TGTGCCAGCAGCATCCGCCCAGGGAAGGGGGTATCGAACATTCAGTACTTC,CASSIRPGKGVSNIQYF
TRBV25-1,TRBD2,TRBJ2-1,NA,TGTGCCAGCAGTCTTTTAGCGGGAGGGTCACGGCAGTTCTTC,CASSLLAGGSRQFF
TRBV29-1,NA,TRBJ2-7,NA,TGCAGCGTTGAAGATTGGATGGGGGCCTCCTACGAGCAGTACTTC,CSVEDWMGASYEQYF
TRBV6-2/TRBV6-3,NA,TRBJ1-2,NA,TGTGCCAGCAGTTTACCCCAAAATCTGGAGGGAGGCTACACCTTC,CASSLPQNLEGGYTF
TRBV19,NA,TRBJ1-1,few,TGTGCCAGTTCCCTGTTGGGCCCGGACACTGAAGCTTTCTTT,CASSLLGPDTEAFF
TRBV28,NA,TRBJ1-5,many,TGTGCCAGCAGTTGGAGGAGGCCCGTTGGTAATCAGCCCCAGCATTTT,CASSWRRPVGNQPQHF
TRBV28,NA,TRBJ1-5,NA,TGTGCCAGCATCCGAAGCTATAGCAATCAGCCCCAGCATTTT,CASIRSYSNQPQHF